Shown below are 13 T cell receptor beta chains from a single sample sequenced in a study of a mutant IDH1 vaccine in newly diagnosed glioma. Time point here: baseline, week 1 (first vaccination visit). Treatment specified: pre-vaccination baseline after standard-of-care therapy. TCRdb's table, derived via immunoSEQ multiplex PCR, lists solely in-frame clones and lacks some. This sample yields over 75,000 clones, of which roughly 90% are seen a single time; roughly 0.54% belongs to the top ten. The sequencing here drew on PBMCs, taken from a glioma patient treated with radiotherapy, temozolomide or both. The receptors stem from a woman aged 45 to 65 with glioma.

The genes are TRBV5-1 and TRBJ2-1, with D perhaps matching TRBD2 (5 bases). Trimming took off 3 bases at V and 6 bases at J, with 13 bases between the two ends. The germline V gene has CDR1 SGHRS and CDR2 YFSETQ. The CDR3 contains 14 residues. In DNA form, the CDR3 reads TGCGCCAGCAGCTCCTGGACTGGCGGCAATGAGCAGTTCTTC. It codes for CASSSWTGGNEQFF.

The rearrangement links TRBV9 to TRBJ2-7; D gene unclear. V lost 4 bases and J lost 2, with 13 bases in between. The length of the CDR3 is 14 residues. The germline CDR1 and CDR2 sequences are SGDLS and YYNGEE. The CDR3 nucleotides read TGTGCCAGCAGCCTTAGGACGGAGACCTACGAGCAGTACTTC. This sequence encodes CASSLRTETYEQYF.

The CDR3 loop reads CASSLMTSGPGNEQFF. The CDR3 region has the DNA TGTGCCAGCAGCCTCATGACTAGCGGGCCTGGAAATGAGCAGTTCTTC. The chain links TRBV7-3 to TRBJ2-1; TRBD2 aligns across 10 bases. The CDR3 loop spans 16 amino acids. In germline, CDR1 is SGHTA, CDR2 FQGTGA. Losses at the gene ends were 5 bases for V and 7 bases for J; bases not matched to a gene: 11.

The chain carries TRBV14 and TRBJ1-4, with TRBD1 matching 8 bases. The CDR3 sequence is 15 residues long. The germline V gene encodes CDR1 SGHDN and CDR2 FVKESK. After removal of 1 base from V and 7 bases from J, the junction contained 5 bases not matched to a gene. CDR3 nucleotide sequence: TGTGCCAGCAGCCAAGGCCGGACAGGGCGTGAAAAACTGTTTTTT. It translates to CASSQGRTGREKLFF. The full variable domain, completed using reference TRBV14 and TRBJ1-4, is EAGVTQFPSHSVIEKGQTVTLRCDPISGHDNLYWYRRVMGKEIKFLLHFVKESKQDESGMPNNRFLAERTGGTYSTLKVQPAELEDSGVYFCASSQGRTGREKLFFGSGTQLSVL.

The rearrangement links TRBV28 to TRBJ1-1; 9 nucleotides agree with TRBD1. V dropped 5 bases and J dropped 0; count of bases not matched to a gene: 13. The CDR3 sequence is 18 residues long. The germline gives CDR1 MDHEN, CDR2 SYDVKM. The CDR3: CASSPSPGQGTMNTEAFF. CDR3 bases: TGTGCCAGCAGTCCCTCCCCGGGACAGGGAACGATGAACACTGAAGCTTTCTTT.

The gene calls are TRBV2 and TRBJ2-1, with a possible D match to TRBD1 (7 bases). This CDR3 spans 14 amino acids. Germline CDR1 is SNHLY and CDR2 is FYNNEI. V gave up 4 bases and J gave up 4 bases, with 11 bases separating them. In DNA form, the CDR3 reads TGTGCCAGCAGTGTACAGGGGACTTACAATGAGCAGTTCTTC. Amino acids: CASSVQGTYNEQFF.

The rearrangement joins TRBV6-6 to TRBJ1-1; possibly TRBD1 for D (6 bases). CDR3 length: 10 amino acids. Per the germline V gene, CDR1 is MNHNY and CDR2 is SVGAGI (reference sequence). The germline V and J ends were trimmed by 10 bases and 7 bases, with 10 bases remaining between them. The CDR3 is CATRGIEAFF. The CDR3 coding sequence is TGTGCCACCAGGGGAATTGAAGCTTTCTTT.

The CDR3 sequence is CASSPGQGWNIQYF. The CDR3 region has the DNA TGTGCCAGCAGCCCCGGACAGGGTTGGAACATTCAGTACTTC. The rearrangement joins TRBV7-3 to TRBJ2-4; 8 nucleotides agree with TRBD1. The trim removed 5 bases at V and 7 bases at J, leaving 7 bases unmatched. Germline CDR1 is SGHTA and CDR2 is FQGTGA. This CDR3 comprises 14 residues. Using reference TRBV7-3 and TRBJ2-4 for the parts outside the CDR3, the full variable domain is GAGVSQTPSNKVTEKGKYVELRCDPISGHTALYWYRQSLGQGPEFLIYFQGTGAADDSGLPNDRFFAVRPEGSVSTLKIQRTERGDSAVYLCASSPGQGWNIQYFGAGTRLSVL.

The gene calls are TRBV30 and TRBJ2-7; 7 bases align to TRBD1. The CDR3 sequence is 15 residues long. Unmatched junction bases numbered 6, after V lost 1 base and J lost 0 bases. CDR1 is GTSNPN and CDR2 is SVGIG in the germline V gene (reference sequence). The CDR3 here is CAWSGGTEGSYEQYF. The CDR3 DNA is TGTGCCTGGAGTGGGGGGACAGAGGGCTCCTACGAGCAGTACTTC.

The rearrangement links TRBV30 to TRBJ1-2; D is unresolved. Trimming removed 0 bases at V and 3 bases at J, with 14 bases between. The germline gives CDR1 GTSNPN, CDR2 SVGIG (reference sequence). The CDR3 length is 15 residues. The CDR3 reads CAWSVVLPGDYGYTF. CDR3 coding DNA: TGTGCCTGGAGTGTAGTCCTCCCTGGGGACTATGGCTACACCTTC.

The genes are TRBV10-2 and TRBJ1-4, with D uncertain. This CDR3 has 14 residues. Trimming took off 3 bases at V and 7 bases at J, with 12 bases between the two ends. From germline, CDR1 is WSHSY and CDR2 SAAADI. CDR3 sequence reads: CASSDKGWGEKLFF. In DNA, the CDR3 is TGCGCCAGCAGTGATAAAGGGTGGGGTGAAAAACTGTTTTTT.

The V call is TRBV7-8, the J call TRBJ1-1; no firm D call. Germline CDR1 is SGHVS and CDR2 is FQNEAQ. Trimming pared 1 base from V and 0 bases from J, leaving 6 bases between. This CDR3 spans 14 amino acids. Here the CDR3 reads CASSLEGMNTEAFF. In DNA form, the CDR3 reads TGTGCCAGCAGCTTAGAGGGTATGAACACTGAAGCTTTCTTT. Together with reference TRBV7-8 and TRBJ1-1, the CDR3 gives the full variable domain: GAGVSQSPRYKVAKRGQDVALRCDPISGHVSLFWYQQALGQGPEFLTYFQNEAQLDKSGLPSDRFFAERPEGSVSTLKIQRTQQEDSAVYLCASSLEGMNTEAFFGQGTRLTVV.

This clone was seen only once. V gene TRBV5-6 combines with J gene TRBJ1-3; no definite D call. This CDR3 region has 14 residues. Per the germline V gene, CDR1 is SGHDT and CDR2 is YYEEEE. The ends were cut back, 0 bases at V and 0 bases at J, with 4 bases in the middle. The DNA of the CDR3 is TGTGCCAGCAGCTTGGGACTCTCTGGAAACACCATATATTTT. It translates to CASSLGLSGNTIYF.